The clone carrying this TCR beta chain was counted a few times. The data were taken from a study of regulatory T cells in long-lasting Graves disease. As for time point: newly diagnosed GD, antithyroid drugs for less than 3 months. From PBMCs, RNA was extracted and then used to make the TCR library. CDR1 and CDR2 from the germline V gene are SNHLY and FYNNEI. This CDR3 comprises 14 residues. V lost 6 bases, J lost 7 bases, and 13 bases lay in between. HTBI primers from iRepertoire and Arm-PCR of CDR3 regions yielded the TCR beta libraries. Using its own MiXCR run on the multiplex PCR reads, TCRdb lists one record per CDR3 protein. The table shows 420,000 or so distinct CDR3 sequences, with less than 20% occurring only once. The sample was also linked to a second study, of T cells in Graves' hyperthyroidism and ophthalmopathy. This second study notes: The blood repertoire included most of the expanded thyroid clonotypes above 0.001.

Here the sequenced sample was peripheral blood mononuclear cells (PBMCs), taken at new diagnosis, from a patient treated with antithyroid drugs. The source of this sequence is a woman aged 18-30 years with Graves disease. The V gene is TRBV2, the J gene TRBJ1-6; tentatively, D is TRBD1 (6 bases). CDR3 in amino acids: CASRPGVGNSPLHF. CDR3 DNA sequence: TGTGCCAGCAGACCAGGGGTTGGAAATTCACCCCTCCACTTT.